This T cell receptor beta chain was retrieved from a study of chemoradiotherapy in HPV16-positive cancers. Study observations and caveats: HPV-responsive T-cell expansion during chemoradiotherapy was linked to improved recurrence-free survival in HPV16-positive patients. Candidate HPV-specific clones and E7-related TCR motifs grew in tumor during treatment.

Samples were taken several times over chemoradiotherapy. Germline CDR1 SGHTA, CDR2 FQGTGA. The V gene lost 0 bases and the J gene lost 6 bases, with 14 bases spanning the gap. CDR3 size: 15 residues. Sequencing used immunoSEQ multiplex PCR; TCRdb keeps in-frame clones, though not all of them. The repertoire holds about 6,400 clones, with 60% to 75% as singletons. Comment on this clone: Its antigen is not identified.

This chain connects TRBV7-3 to TRBJ1-1; D perhaps matches TRBD1 (5 bases). Sequencing was performed on tumor tissue, taken from a patient who underwent chemoradiotherapy. The clonotype was recovered from a human donor with HPV-associated anogenital cancer. The DNA for the CDR3 is TGTGCCAGCAGCTTAACGGGGGGGGTTGGGGCTGAAGCTTTCTTT. Its translation: CASSLTGGVGAEAFF.